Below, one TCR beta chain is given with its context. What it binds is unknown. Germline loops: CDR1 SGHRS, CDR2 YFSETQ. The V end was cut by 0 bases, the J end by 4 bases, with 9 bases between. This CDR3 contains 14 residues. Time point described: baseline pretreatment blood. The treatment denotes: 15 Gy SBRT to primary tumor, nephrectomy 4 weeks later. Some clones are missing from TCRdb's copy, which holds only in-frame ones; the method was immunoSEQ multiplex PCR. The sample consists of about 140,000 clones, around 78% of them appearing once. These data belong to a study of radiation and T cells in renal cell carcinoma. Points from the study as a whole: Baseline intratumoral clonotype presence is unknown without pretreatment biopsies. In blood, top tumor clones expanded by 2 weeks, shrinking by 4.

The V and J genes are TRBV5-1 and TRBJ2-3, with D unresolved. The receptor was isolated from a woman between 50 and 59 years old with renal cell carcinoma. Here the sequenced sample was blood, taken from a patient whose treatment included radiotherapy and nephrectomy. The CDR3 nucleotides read TGCGCCAGCAGCTTGGCCTCCCCCCCAGATACGCAGTATTTT. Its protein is CASSLASPPDTQYF.